Included here is one TCR beta chain sequence, with context. The antigen remains undetermined. CDR1 is MNHEY, CDR2 SMNVEV, per germline (reference sequence). Trimming shortened V by 3 bases and J by 1 base, and 6 bases separated the two germline ends. The CDR3 length is 13 residues. This entry is derived from a study of T cell responses to AZD1222 COVID-19 vaccine. Findings and limits, study-wide: Regions 160-218 and 743-854 dominated among vaccine-associated CD4 TCRs spanning spike. Repertoires in all cases were sampled only once the peak T cell response had passed. Reportedly, nearly half the spike-specific TCRs target unmutated variant regions.

Produced via immunoSEQ multiplex PCR; TCRdb's table is partial and in-frame only. The sample consists of about 120,000 clones, around nine tenths of them appearing once. The TCR was taken from an adult in good health. V gene TRBV27 combines with J gene TRBJ1-2; no firm D call. The source material was peripheral blood, sampled on day 0 of AZD1222 vaccination. CDR3 region: CASSFGYNYGYTF. The CDR3 region has the DNA TGTGCCAGCAGTTTCGGCTATAACTATGGCTACACCTTC.